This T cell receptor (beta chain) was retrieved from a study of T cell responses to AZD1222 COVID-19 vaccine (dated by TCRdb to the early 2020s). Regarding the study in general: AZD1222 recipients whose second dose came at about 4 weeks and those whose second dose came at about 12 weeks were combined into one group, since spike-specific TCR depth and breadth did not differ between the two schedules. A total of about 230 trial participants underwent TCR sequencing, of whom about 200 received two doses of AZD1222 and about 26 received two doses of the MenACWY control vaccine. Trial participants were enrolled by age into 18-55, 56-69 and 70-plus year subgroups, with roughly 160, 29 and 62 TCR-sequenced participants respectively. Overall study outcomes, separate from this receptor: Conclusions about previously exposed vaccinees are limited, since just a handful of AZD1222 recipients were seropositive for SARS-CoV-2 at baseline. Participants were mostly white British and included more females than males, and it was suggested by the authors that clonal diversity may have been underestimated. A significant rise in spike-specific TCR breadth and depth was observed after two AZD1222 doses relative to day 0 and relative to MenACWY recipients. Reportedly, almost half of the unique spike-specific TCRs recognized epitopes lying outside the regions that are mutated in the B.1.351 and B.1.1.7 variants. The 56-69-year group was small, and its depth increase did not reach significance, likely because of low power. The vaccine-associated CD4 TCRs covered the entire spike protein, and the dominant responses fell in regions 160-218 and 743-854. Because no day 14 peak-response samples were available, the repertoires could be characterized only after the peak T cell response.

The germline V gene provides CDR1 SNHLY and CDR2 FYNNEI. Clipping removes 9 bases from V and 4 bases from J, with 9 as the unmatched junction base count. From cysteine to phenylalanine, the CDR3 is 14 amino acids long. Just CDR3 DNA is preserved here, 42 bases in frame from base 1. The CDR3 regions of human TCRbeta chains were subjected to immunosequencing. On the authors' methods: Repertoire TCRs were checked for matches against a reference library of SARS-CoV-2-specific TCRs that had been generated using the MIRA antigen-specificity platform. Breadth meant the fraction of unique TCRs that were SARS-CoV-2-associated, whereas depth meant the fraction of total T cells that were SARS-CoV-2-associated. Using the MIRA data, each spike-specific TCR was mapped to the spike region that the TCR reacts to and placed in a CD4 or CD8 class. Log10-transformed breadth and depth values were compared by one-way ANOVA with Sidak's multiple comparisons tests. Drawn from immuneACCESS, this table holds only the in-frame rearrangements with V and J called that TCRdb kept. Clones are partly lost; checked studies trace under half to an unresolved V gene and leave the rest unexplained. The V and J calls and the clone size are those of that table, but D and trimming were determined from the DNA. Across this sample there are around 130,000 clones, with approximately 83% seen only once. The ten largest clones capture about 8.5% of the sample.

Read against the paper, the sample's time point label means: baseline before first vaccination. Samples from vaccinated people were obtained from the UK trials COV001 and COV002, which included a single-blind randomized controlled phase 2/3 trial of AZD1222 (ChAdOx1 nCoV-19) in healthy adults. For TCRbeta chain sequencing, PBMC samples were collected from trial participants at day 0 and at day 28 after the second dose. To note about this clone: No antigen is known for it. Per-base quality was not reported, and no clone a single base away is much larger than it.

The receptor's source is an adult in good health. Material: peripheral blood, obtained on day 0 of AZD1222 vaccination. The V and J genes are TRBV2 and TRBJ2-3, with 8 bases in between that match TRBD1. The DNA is TGTGCCAGTAGATTCGGACAGGGCCCAGATACGCAGTATTTT. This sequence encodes CASRFGQGPDTQYF.